One and the same sample provided the 14 T cell receptor beta chains below, sequenced in a study of regulatory T cells in long-lasting Graves disease. The sample's time point: persistent/refractory GD, antithyroid drugs over 5 years with positive TRAb. Following extraction of RNA from PBMCs, that RNA was used to make the TCR library. Combining iRepertoire HTBI primers with Arm-PCR of CDR3 regions, the authors built TCR beta libraries. TCRdb fed the multiplex PCR reads into MiXCR, producing one record per CDR3 protein. The table shows 300,000 to 500,000 distinct CDR3 sequences, with less than 25% occurring only once. The specimen was peripheral blood mononuclear cells (PBMCs), collected when the disease was refractory, from a patient treated with antithyroid drugs. The receptors stem from a female donor with Graves disease.

This clonotype was counted at least ten times. The CDR3 sequence: CASSFGQGADEQYF. The DNA of the CDR3 is TGTGCCAGCAGTTTCGGGCAGGGGGCCGACGAGCAGTACTTC. The chain employs TRBV12-3 or TRBV12-4 and TRBJ2-7; TRBD1 agrees at 8 bases. The ends lost 3 bases at V and 5 bases at J; junction bases unmatched: 6. This CDR3 is 14 amino acids long.

This clonotype was counted only a few times. This sequence joins TRBV19 and TRBJ2-5; D may be TRBD1 (6 bases). The CDR3 contains 13 residues. Per germline, CDR1 LNHDA and CDR2 SQIVND (reference sequence). V was cut by 6 bases and J by 4 bases, with 12 bases left in between. For the CDR3, the DNA is TGTGCCAGTAGCTGGGGGCTCGGAGAGACCCAGTACTTC. It encodes CASSWGLGETQYF.

The sample holds many counts of this clonotype. The CDR3: CASSYSGTDYEQYF. In nucleotides, the CDR3 is TGTGCCAGCAGTTATTCCGGGACCGATTACGAGCAGTACTTC. The chain employs TRBV6-5 and TRBJ2-7; D could derive from TRBD1 or TRBD2 (5 bases each). V was trimmed by 3 bases and J by 4 bases, leaving 13 bases between them. The CDR3 totals 14 residues. Germline CDR1 and CDR2: MNHEY and SVGAGI.

This clonotype was detected ten times or more. A junction boundary mismatches the germline segment, possibly from a read error. V usage is TRBV7-7 and J usage is TRBJ2-7, with 8 bases identical to TRBD2. Germline V CDR1 and CDR2: SSHAT, FNYEAQ (reference sequence). The CDR3 is 13 amino acids. As DNA, the CDR3 is TGTGCTAGCAGCTTAGCGGGGACTACCGAGCAGTACTTC. This translates into CASSLAGTTEQYF.

This clonotype was observed at least ten times. The V gene is TRBV7-8, the J gene TRBJ1-1, with D tentatively TRBD1 (6 bases). Germline-derived CDR1 and CDR2 are SGHVS and FQNEAQ. Trimming shortened V by 5 bases and J by 4 bases, and 20 bases separated the two germline ends. The CDR3 spans 16 residues. This CDR3 reads CASSPRTTGSGTEAFF. For the CDR3, the DNA is TGTGCCAGCAGCCCGAGGACAACAGGGTCTGGCACTGAAGCTTTCTTT.

This clonotype came up many times. The V and J genes are TRBV11-2 and TRBJ2-5; D uncertain. V was trimmed by 2 bases and J by 4 bases, leaving 8 bases between them. Germline loops: CDR1 SGHAT, CDR2 FQNNGV. The CDR3 has 13 amino acids. DNA of the CDR3: TGTGCCAGCAGCTTATCTCTTGGAGAGACCCAGTACTTC. It translates to CASSLSLGETQYF.

Many counts were recorded for this clonotype. This chain connects TRBV7-2 to TRBJ2-7; D remains ambiguous. The germline V and J ends were trimmed by 5 bases and 4 bases, with 15 bases remaining between them. Germline V CDR1 and CDR2: SGHTA, FQGNSA. CDR3 length: 14 residues. The CDR3 sequence: CASSKDGTWYEQYF. The CDR3 DNA reads TGTGCCAGCAGCAAGGACGGAACATGGTACGAGCAGTACTTC.

This clonotype was counted many times. This chain uses TRBV12-3 or TRBV12-4 with TRBJ1-4; 7 bases are shared with TRBD1. The V and J ends lost 5 bases and 2 bases, in that order; junction bases with no gene match: 8. CDR3 size: 16 residues. The CDR3 spells CASSKGQPRTNEKLFF. The DNA of the CDR3 is TGTGCCAGCAGTAAGGGACAGCCCAGGACTAATGAAAAACTGTTTTTT.

This clonotype was observed at least ten times. The V gene is TRBV12-5, the J gene TRBJ2-7; D is ambiguous. The V end lost 8 bases, the J end lost 4 bases, and 15 bases lay between the germline ends. CDR1 LGHNT and CDR2 FRNRAP come from the germline V gene. The CDR3 contains 13 residues. The CDR3, as DNA: TGTGCTAGTTCGAAGGGCACCAGATACGAGCAGTACTTC. It yields the protein CASSKGTRYEQYF.

The chain links TRBV5-1 to TRBJ1-3, with no clear D. V shed 4 bases and J shed 0 bases, with 11 bases lying between them. From germline, CDR1 is SGHRS and CDR2 YFSETQ. The CDR3 has 15 amino acids. The CDR3 protein is CASSPEGNSGNTIYF. CDR3 DNA sequence: TGCGCCAGCAGCCCGGAAGGGAACTCTGGAAACACCATATATTTT. Filled out from reference TRBV5-1 and TRBJ1-3, the complete variable domain reads KAGVTQTPRYLIKTRGQQVTLSCSPISGHRSVSWYQQTPGQGLQFLFEYFSETQRNKGNFPGRFSGRQFSNSRSEMNVSTLELGDSALYLCASSPEGNSGNTIYFGEGSWLTVV.

This rearrangement joins TRBV19 to TRBJ2-6; 8 positions match TRBD1. Germline assignment: CDR1 LNHDA and CDR2 SQIVND (reference sequence). This CDR3 contains 21 residues. J lost 4 bases, V lost 8 bases, and 25 bases had no gene match. The CDR3 DNA reads as TGTGCCAGTGGGGGCCCTTCCTCAACCGGGACAGGAGCTGCCGGGGCCAACGTCCTGACTTTC. Protein sequence: CASGGPSSTGTGAAGANVLTF.

The genes are TRBV9 and TRBJ2-6, with D unclear. Germline V gene data show CDR1 as SGDLS and CDR2 as YYNGEE. The V end lost 0 bases, the J end lost 2 bases, and 6 bases lay between the germline ends. The CDR3 contains 15 residues. In DNA, the CDR3 is TGTGCCAGCAGCGTAGTCCCTGCTGGGGCCAACGTCCTGACTTTC. This sequence encodes CASSVVPAGANVLTF.

This clonotype showed up just a few times. This sequence joins TRBV9 and TRBJ1-2; the D is unclear. V lost 0 bases and J lost 2, with 8 bases in between. The CDR3 runs 14 residues. CDR1 is SGDLS, CDR2 YYNGEE, per germline. The CDR3 loop reads CASSVVPDNYGYTF. CDR3 in DNA: TGTGCCAGCAGCGTAGTGCCCGACAACTATGGCTACACCTTC.

There are many counts of this clonotype. The chain uses TRBV2 and TRBJ2-1, with 8 bases that match TRBD2. V gave up 3 bases and J gave up 4 bases; unmatched junction bases: 8. Germline-derived CDR1 and CDR2 are SNHLY and FYNNEI. This CDR3 has 16 residues. The CDR3 DNA reads as TGTGCCAGCAGTGAGGGTTTAGCGGGATTGTACAATGAGCAGTTCTTC. This codes for CASSEGLAGLYNEQFF. The full variable domain, its missing parts supplied by reference TRBV2 and TRBJ2-1, is EPEVTQTPSHQVTQMGQEVILRCVPISNHLYFYWYRQILGQKVEFLVSFYNNEISEKSEIFDDQFSVERPDGSNFTLKIRSTKLEDSAMYFCASSEGLAGLYNEQFFGPGTRLTVL.